This record concerns one T cell receptor beta chain sequence. Trimming took 4 bases from V and 3 from J, leaving 6 bases between them. This CDR3 region has 11 residues. Germline V CDR1 and CDR2: SQVTM, ANQGSEA. This entry comes from a study of regulatory T cells in long-lasting Graves disease. Investigators prepared the TCR beta libraries by applying iRepertoire HTBI primers and Arm-PCR of CDR3 regions. Per the original data handling: The identification of about 66 TRBV and 14 TRBJ segments was made across samples. TCRdb ran MiXCR on the multiplex PCR reads and lists one entry per CDR3 protein. In this record, the V and J calls reflect TCRdb's handling and not the investigators' own analysis. The sample holds roughly 440,000 distinct CDR3 sequences, about 16% seen once. Described time point: newly diagnosed GD, antithyroid drugs for less than 3 months. Generation of the TCR library employed RNA extracted from PBMCs.

This sample also appeared in a second study, on T cells in Graves' hyperthyroidism and ophthalmopathy. This second report adds: First-round RT-PCR of the TCR CDR3 relied on the HTBI primer set. Among thyroid clonotypes expanded above 0.001, most also appeared in blood.

This specimen consisted of peripheral blood mononuclear cells (PBMCs), obtained at new diagnosis, from a patient treated with antithyroid drugs. The receptor was derived from a woman in her late teens or twenties with Graves disease. This chain uses TRBV29-1 with TRBJ1-1; the D is unclear. CDR3 residues: CSVVLDTEAFF. The DNA for the CDR3 is TGCAGCGTTGTTTTGGACACTGAAGCTTTCTTT.